Listed here are 10 T cell receptor beta chains from one sample, sequenced in a study of cytomegalovirus exposure and HLA in healthy donors. 13 Jbeta primers and 60 Vbeta primers were used for the PCR. The table came from immunoSEQ multiplex PCR; TCRdb's copy has only in-frame clones and leaves some out. The sample has about 87,000 clones; less than 80% are singletons. What was sequenced was PBMCs. The origin of the receptors is a man aged 25-40 years in good health and CMV-seropositive.

This clone has just a few counts. The CDR3, as DNA: TGTGCCACCAGCAGAGAGGGGGGTCCCTTGGGAGGGACCCAGTACTTC. Its translation is CATSREGGPLGGTQYF. This sequence joins TRBV15 and TRBJ2-5; tentative D call: TRBD2 (6 bases). Germline loops: CDR1 LNHNV, CDR2 YYDKDF (reference sequence). CDR3 size: 16 residues. V lost 0 bases to trimming and J lost 7 bases, with 18 bases between them. The entire variable domain, with the rest obtained from reference TRBV15 and TRBJ2-5, is as follows: DAMVIQNPRYQVTQFGKPVTLSCSQTLNHNVMYWYQQKSSQAPKLLFHYYDKDFNNEADTPDNFQSRRPNTSFCFLDIRSPGLGDTAMYLCATSREGGPLGGTQYFGPGTRLLVL.

The genes are TRBV12-5 and TRBJ1-1; D not certain. The V end was cut by 7 bases, the J end by 8 bases, with 20 bases between. Germline-derived CDR1 and CDR2 are LGHNT and FRNRAP. This CDR3 has 14 amino acids. CDR3 bases: TGTGCTAGTGCCCGCCCCGGGGAGTTGGTCGAAGCTTTCTTT. It specifies CASARPGELVEAFF.

To note about this clone: Other DNA sequences within the sample encode an identical CDR3. The rearrangement links TRBV4-3 to TRBJ2-1, with 12 bases lining up with TRBD2. The CDR3 runs 16 residues. The germline V gene encodes CDR1 LGHNA and CDR2 YSLEER. The trim removed 1 base at V and 4 bases at J, leaving 2 bases unmatched. The DNA of the CDR3 is TGCGCCAGCAGCCAAGGACTAGCGGGAGCGTACAATGAGCAGTTCTTC. Translating it yields CASSQGLAGAYNEQFF.

The rearrangement uses TRBV13 and TRBJ2-1, with TRBD2 as a possible D gene (6 bases). The CDR3 consists of 13 residues. V was pared by 3 bases and J by 10 bases, with 13 bases between. The germline V gene has CDR1 PRHDT and CDR2 FYEKMQ (reference sequence). In nucleotides, the CDR3 is TGTGCCAGCAGCTTGTCGACTAGAAAGGAGCAGTTCTTC. Its protein product is CASSLSTRKEQFF. The variable domain in full, completed from reference TRBV13 and TRBJ2-1, reads AAGVIQSPRHLIKEKRETATLKCYPIPRHDTVYWYQQGPGQDPQFLISFYEKMQSDKGSIPDRFSAQQFSDYHSELNMSSLELGDSALYFCASSLSTRKEQFFGPGTRLTVL.

This chain connects TRBV6-5 to TRBJ2-2, with D possibly being TRBD1 (6 bases). CDR1 is MNHEY, CDR2 SVGAGI, per germline. Trimming shortened V by 5 bases and J by 3 bases, and 10 bases separated the two germline ends. The CDR3 has 14 amino acids. The CDR3 sequence is CASSGRGDTGELFF. The CDR3 nucleotides read TGTGCCAGCAGTGGCAGGGGCGACACCGGGGAGCTGTTTTTT.

The V call is TRBV2, the J call TRBJ1-2; 8 nucleotides agree with TRBD1. V lost 3 bases, J lost 3 bases, and 6 bases stayed unmatched. The CDR3 length is 15 residues. Germline V gene sequence: CDR1 SNHLY, CDR2 FYNNEI. DNA for the CDR3: TGTGCCAGCAGTGAGGGGACAGGTTGGGACTATGGCTACACCTTC. Translation gives CASSEGTGWDYGYTF.

There are a few counts of this clone. The chain carries TRBV7-9 and TRBJ1-1, with TRBD1 matching 9 bases. The V gene end was trimmed by 5 bases and the J gene end by 1 base; junction bases not matched to a gene: 17. The length of the CDR3 is 19 residues. Germline V gene sequence: CDR1 SEHNR, CDR2 FQNEAQ (reference sequence). CDR3 region: CASSIDSHGTGIWNTEAFF. CDR3 nucleotides: TGTGCCAGCAGCATAGATAGCCACGGGACAGGGATATGGAACACTGAAGCTTTCTTT.

The gene calls are TRBV5-5 and TRBJ2-7, with D perhaps TRBD2 (6 bases). Germline values: CDR1 SGHKS, CDR2 YYEKEE (reference sequence). V shed 3 bases and J shed 2 bases, with 15 bases lying between them. There are 15 residues in the CDR3. The CDR3 DNA reads TGTGCCAGCAGCTACTCACCCGCGGGGACCTACGAGCAGTACTTC. Protein sequence: CASSYSPAGTYEQYF.

The chain joins TRBV4-2 to TRBJ2-2, with D perhaps matching TRBD1 (5 bases). CDR1 is LGHNA and CDR2 is YNFKEQ in the germline V gene. V gave up 1 base and J gave up 2 bases, with 11 bases separating them. The CDR3 is made up of 16 amino acids. The CDR3 loop is CASSQASRANTGELFF. In DNA form, the CDR3 reads TGTGCCAGCAGCCAAGCTTCCAGGGCTAACACCGGGGAGCTGTTTTTT.

The chain employs TRBV4-1 and TRBJ2-3; 16 bases fit TRBD2. This CDR3 is built from 16 residues. Per germline, CDR1 MGHRA and CDR2 YSYEKL. J gave up 6 bases and V 4 bases, and 4 bases lay outside the gene matches. CDR3 sequence (DNA): TGCGCCAGCAGCCTTAAGGGACTAGCGGGGGGGGATACGCAGTATTTT. Translated, it gives CASSLKGLAGGDTQYF.